This TCR beta chain was sequenced for a study of T cells in Graves' hyperthyroidism and ophthalmopathy. Overall study context: Before any treatment, at initial diagnosis, peripheral blood was collected.

RNA transcripts yielded amplified TCR beta CDR3 regions. During a first-round RT-PCR of the TCR CDR3, the HTBI primer set was used. From the multiplex PCR reads, TCRdb called clonotypes with MiXCR, one entry per CDR3 protein. The sample contains about 55,000 distinct CDR3 sequences, approximately 53% of which appear only once. Germline lookup yields CDR1 SEHNR and CDR2 FQNEAQ (reference sequence). This CDR3 contains 16 residues. It was 8.5 to 10 ml of fresh peripheral blood that supplied the PBMCs. About this clonotype itself: A junction boundary mismatches the germline segment, possibly from a read error.

The gene calls are TRBV7-9 and TRBJ2-5, with 7 bases that match TRBD2. This receptor was obtained from a woman aged 55-70 years with Graves' ophthalmopathy. The sample was blood. The CDR3 is CASSLDPSGAQGTQYF. The CDR3 coding sequence is TGTGCCAGCAGCTTAGACCCTAGCGGAGCCCAAGGGACCCAGTACTTC.